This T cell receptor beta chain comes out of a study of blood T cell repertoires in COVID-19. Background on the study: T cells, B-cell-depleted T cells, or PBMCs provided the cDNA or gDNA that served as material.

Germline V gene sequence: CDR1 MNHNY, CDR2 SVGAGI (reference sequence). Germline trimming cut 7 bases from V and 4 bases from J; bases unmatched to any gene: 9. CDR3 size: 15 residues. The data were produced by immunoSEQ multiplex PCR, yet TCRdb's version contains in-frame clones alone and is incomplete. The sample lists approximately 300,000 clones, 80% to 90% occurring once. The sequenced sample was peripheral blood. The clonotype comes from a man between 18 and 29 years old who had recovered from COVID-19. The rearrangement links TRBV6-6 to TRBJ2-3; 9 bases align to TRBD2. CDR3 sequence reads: CASIRGGREPDTQYF. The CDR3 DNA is TGTGCCAGCATAAGGGGCGGGAGGGAGCCAGATACGCAGTATTTT.